A selection of T cell receptor beta chains follows, all from one sample in a study of blood T cells in healthy people across ages. TCRdb used MiXCR to reprocess the 5' RACE reads, holding one entry per CDR3 protein. The table has about 680,000 distinct CDR3 sequences, approximately 50% seen once. The sample taken for sequencing was blood. Receptors were obtained from a woman aged 55-69 years in good health. Each CDR3 is given with its conserved first and last residue. The D gene is left open where the match is weak. The size entry is marked missing in some rows and otherwise reads once, few, many or a size class.

len: 15; j_gene: TRBJ2-3; abundance: once; d_gene: NA; v_gene: TRBV28; CDR3aa: CASTLTPSRGDTQYF; CDR3nt: TGTGCCAGCACCCTTACCCCTTCCCGGGGCGATACGCAGTATTTT
len: 16; j_gene: TRBJ2-3; abundance: NA; d_gene: TRBD2; v_gene: TRBV9; CDR3aa: CASSFGRLAGGDTQYF; CDR3nt: TGTGCCAGCAGCTTCGGGCGGCTAGCGGGAGGGGATACGCAGTATTTT
len: 16; j_gene: TRBJ2-1; abundance: NA; d_gene: TRBD2; v_gene: TRBV7-9; CDR3aa: CASSFSGRAAYNEQFF; CDR3nt: TGTGCCAGCAGCTTTAGCGGGAGGGCGGCCTACAATGAGCAGTTCTTC
len: 15; j_gene: TRBJ2-3; abundance: many; d_gene: NA; v_gene: TRBV20-1; CDR3aa: CSARDWGSVTDTQYF; CDR3nt: TGCAGTGCTAGGGATTGGGGGAGCGTCACAGATACGCAGTATTTT
len: 12; j_gene: TRBJ1-1; abundance: NA; d_gene: NA; v_gene: TRBV7-8; CDR3aa: CASSLRGGEAFF; CDR3nt: TGTGCCAGCAGCTTACGAGGGGGAGAAGCTTTCTTT
len: 14; j_gene: TRBJ2-5; abundance: NA; d_gene: NA; v_gene: TRBV2; CDR3aa: CASIWTQVQETQYF; CDR3nt: TGTGCCAGCATTTGGACCCAGGTCCAAGAGACCCAGTACTTC
len: 16; j_gene: TRBJ2-1; abundance: NA; d_gene: NA; v_gene: TRBV11-2; CDR3aa: CASSPRVPVSYNEQFF; CDR3nt: TGTGCCAGCAGCCCAAGGGTGCCCGTCTCCTACAATGAGCAGTTCTTC
len: 16; j_gene: TRBJ2-7; abundance: NA; d_gene: TRBD2; v_gene: TRBV5-1; CDR3aa: CASSAETSGSSYEQYF; CDR3nt: TGCGCCAGCAGCGCCGAGACTAGCGGGAGCTCCTACGAGCAGTACTTC
len: 14; j_gene: TRBJ2-6; abundance: once; d_gene: NA; v_gene: TRBV28; CDR3aa: CATGGQDGANVLTF; CDR3nt: TGTGCCACCGGGGGGCAAGATGGGGCCAACGTCCTGACTTTC
len: 13; j_gene: TRBJ2-4; abundance: NA; d_gene: NA; v_gene: TRBV7-2; CDR3aa: CASSVPLVNIQYF; CDR3nt: TGTGCCAGCAGCGTACCTCTTGTAAACATTCAGTACTTC
len: 13; j_gene: TRBJ1-1; abundance: NA; d_gene: TRBD1; v_gene: TRBV20-1; CDR3aa: CSASHRGLTEAFF; CDR3nt: TGCAGTGCTAGCCACAGGGGGCTCACTGAAGCTTTCTTT
len: 14; j_gene: TRBJ2-7; abundance: NA; d_gene: NA; v_gene: TRBV6-1; CDR3aa: CASSSGIRSYEQYF; CDR3nt: TGTGCCAGCAGTTCGGGGATTCGATCCTACGAGCAGTACTTC
len: 13; j_gene: TRBJ1-1; abundance: NA; d_gene: NA; v_gene: TRBV7-9; CDR3aa: CASSLGTANEAFF; CDR3nt: TGTGCCAGCAGCTTAGGGACAGCCAATGAAGCTTTCTTT
len: 14; j_gene: TRBJ2-5; abundance: NA; d_gene: NA; v_gene: TRBV18; CDR3aa: CASSPSRAQETQYF; CDR3nt: TGTGCCAGCTCACCTAGCAGGGCTCAAGAGACCCAGTACTTC
len: 17; j_gene: TRBJ2-1; abundance: NA; d_gene: TRBD2; v_gene: TRBV13; CDR3aa: CASSSLGLAGLYNEQFF; CDR3nt: TGTGCCAGCAGTTCGCTGGGACTAGCGGGGTTATACAATGAGCAGTTCTTC
len: 18; j_gene: TRBJ2-2; abundance: NA; d_gene: TRBD1; v_gene: TRBV5-1; CDR3aa: CASSFLPDRGPLFGELFF; CDR3nt: TGCGCCAGCAGCTTCTTACCGGACAGGGGGCCCCTGTTCGGGGAGCTGTTTTTT
len: 14; j_gene: TRBJ2-1; abundance: NA; d_gene: TRBD1; v_gene: TRBV20-1; CDR3aa: CSARRTGRYNEQFF; CDR3nt: TGCAGTGCTAGGAGGACAGGGAGATACAATGAGCAGTTCTTC
len: 14; j_gene: TRBJ2-7; abundance: few; d_gene: TRBD1; v_gene: TRBV20-1; CDR3aa: CSARDRVTFYEQYF; CDR3nt: TGCAGTGCTAGGGACAGGGTAACTTTCTACGAGCAGTACTTC
len: 16; j_gene: TRBJ2-5; abundance: few; d_gene: TRBD2; v_gene: TRBV7-2; CDR3aa: CASSLSMAGGQETQYF; CDR3nt: TGTGCCAGCAGCTTATCCATGGCGGGAGGGCAAGAGACCCAGTACTTC
len: 14; j_gene: TRBJ1-4; abundance: NA; d_gene: NA; v_gene: TRBV28; CDR3aa: CASSSGVANEKLFF; CDR3nt: TGTGCCAGCAGTTCAGGGGTAGCTAATGAAAAACTGTTTTTT
len: 17; j_gene: TRBJ2-1; abundance: NA; d_gene: TRBD2; v_gene: TRBV20-1; CDR3aa: CSARDGAGGISYNEQFF; CDR3nt: TGCAGTGCCCGCGATGGCGCGGGAGGTATCTCCTACAATGAGCAGTTCTTC
len: 14; j_gene: TRBJ1-1; abundance: once; d_gene: NA; v_gene: TRBV21-1; CDR3aa: CASSKQGMNTEAFF; CDR3nt: TGTGCCAGCAGCAAGCAGGGGATGAACACTGAAGCTTTCTTT
len: 15; j_gene: TRBJ2-3; abundance: NA; d_gene: TRBD1; v_gene: TRBV11-1; CDR3aa: CASSPTGSGGDTQYF; CDR3nt: TGTGCCAGCAGCCCGACAGGGAGTGGAGGAGATACGCAGTATTTT
len: 15; j_gene: TRBJ2-1; abundance: NA; d_gene: NA; v_gene: TRBV5-1; CDR3aa: CASSLQGDNRETQFF; CDR3nt: TGCGCCAGCAGCTTGCAAGGGGATAATAGAGAGACCCAGTTCTTC
len: 12; j_gene: TRBJ1-1; abundance: NA; d_gene: NA; v_gene: TRBV2; CDR3aa: CASRQTNTEAFF; CDR3nt: TGTGCCAGCAGACAGACGAACACTGAAGCTTTCTTT
len: 16; j_gene: TRBJ1-1; abundance: few; d_gene: TRBD1; v_gene: TRBV5-1; CDR3aa: CASSSKSGTVRTEAFF; CDR3nt: TGCGCCAGCAGCTCTAAGTCCGGGACAGTAAGGACTGAAGCTTTCTTT
len: 13; j_gene: TRBJ2-3; abundance: many; d_gene: NA; v_gene: TRBV29-1; CDR3aa: CSVLRGSTDTQYF; CDR3nt: TGCAGCGTCCTAAGGGGTTCCACAGATACGCAGTATTTT
len: 16; j_gene: TRBJ2-5; abundance: NA; d_gene: NA; v_gene: TRBV4-2; CDR3aa: CASSQEGVAPQETQYF; CDR3nt: TGTGCCAGCAGCCAAGAAGGGGTGGCGCCCCAAGAGACCCAGTACTTC